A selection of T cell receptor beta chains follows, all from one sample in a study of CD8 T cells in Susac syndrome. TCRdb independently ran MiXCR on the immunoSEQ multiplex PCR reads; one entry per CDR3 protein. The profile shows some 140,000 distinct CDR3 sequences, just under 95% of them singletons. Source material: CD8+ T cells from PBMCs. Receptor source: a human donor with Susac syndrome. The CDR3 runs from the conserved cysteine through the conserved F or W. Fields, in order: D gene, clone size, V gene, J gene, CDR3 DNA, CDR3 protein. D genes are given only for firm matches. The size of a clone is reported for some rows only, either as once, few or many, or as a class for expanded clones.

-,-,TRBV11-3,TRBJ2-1,TGTGCCAGCAGCCTTAGCGGCTCACTTCTCAATGAGCAGTTCTTC,CASSLSGSLLNEQFF
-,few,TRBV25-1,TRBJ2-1,TGTGCCAGCAGTGATTATGAGCAGTTCTTC,CASSDYEQFF
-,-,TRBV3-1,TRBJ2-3,TGTGCCAGCAGGTATCGGGATACGCAGTATTTT,CASRYRDTQYF
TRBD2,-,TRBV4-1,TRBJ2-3,TGCGCCAGCAGCCAAGTTGAACTAGCGGAGTGGGGCACAGATACGCAGTATTTT,CASSQVELAEWGTDTQYF
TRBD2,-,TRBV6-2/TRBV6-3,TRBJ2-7,TGTGCCAGCACCGGTTTACTAGCGGGACCCTACGAGCAGTACTTC,CASTGLLAGPYEQYF
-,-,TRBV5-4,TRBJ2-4,TGTGCCAGCAGCCCCGGAGTACTAGCCAAAAACATTCAGTACTTC,CASSPGVLAKNIQYF
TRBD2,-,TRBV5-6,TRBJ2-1,TGTGCCAGCAGCATGCCTCGGGGACTAGCGGGAGACAATGAGCAGTTCTTC,CASSMPRGLAGDNEQFF
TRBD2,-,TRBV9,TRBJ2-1,TGTGCCAGCAGCTGGACTAGCGGGAGTCTCAGGTCCTACAATGAGCAGTTCTTC,CASSWTSGSLRSYNEQFF
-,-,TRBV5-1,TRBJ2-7,TGCGCCAGCAGCTTATACCCCCTGGAGGGGGACCTACTCCACGAGCAGTACTTC,CASSLYPLEGDLLHEQYF
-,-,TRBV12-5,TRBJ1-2,TGTGCTAGTGGTTTCCCAGTCGGGGCAGGATATGGCTACACCTTC,CASGFPVGAGYGYTF
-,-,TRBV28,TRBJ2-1,TGTGCCAGCAGTTTTGAGGACTGGGAATTAAATGAGCAGTTCTTC,CASSFEDWELNEQFF
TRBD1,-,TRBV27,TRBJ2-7,TGTGCCAGCAGTCCGGGACAGGGGGCAATTGAGCAGTACTTC,CASSPGQGAIEQYF
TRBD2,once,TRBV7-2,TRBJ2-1,TGTGCCAGCAGCTTAGGAGCGGGAGTTAACAATGAGCAGTTCTTC,CASSLGAGVNNEQFF
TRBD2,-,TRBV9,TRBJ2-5,TGTGCCAGCAGCGACCAGGTGGGGAGAGCGGGAGGGCCACAAGAGACCCAGTACTTC,CASSDQVGRAGGPQETQYF
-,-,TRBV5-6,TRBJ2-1,TGTGCCAGCAACGGACAGCCCTACAATGAGCAGTTCTTC,CASNGQPYNEQFF
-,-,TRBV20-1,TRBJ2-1,TGCAGTGCCCATGCAGGCTCCTACAATGAGCAGTTCTTC,CSAHAGSYNEQFF
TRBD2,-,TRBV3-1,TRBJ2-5,TGTGCCAGCAGCCACTCCCTGAGGACTAGCGGGAAGGACGAGACCCAGTACTTC,CASSHSLRTSGKDETQYF
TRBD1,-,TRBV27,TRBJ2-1,TGTGCCAGCAGTTTGTACCGACAGGGCGACCCATACAATGAGCAGTTCTTC,CASSLYRQGDPYNEQFF
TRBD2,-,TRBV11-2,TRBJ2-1,TGTGCCAGCAGCCAAGGACTAGCTCCCGATGAGCAGTTCTTC,CASSQGLAPDEQFF
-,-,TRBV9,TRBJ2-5,TGTGCCAGCAGCGTACCAGCCGGTGGGGAGACCCAGTACTTC,CASSVPAGGETQYF
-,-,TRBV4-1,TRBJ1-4,TGCGCCAGCAGCCAAGAGTTCGATGAAAAACTGTTTTTT,CASSQEFDEKLFF
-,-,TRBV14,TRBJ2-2,TGTGCCAGCAGCCAAGATAGGTACAGGATCGGGGAGCTGTTTTTT,CASSQDRYRIGELFF
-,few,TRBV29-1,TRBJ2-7,TGCAGCGTGTATTTGCGCAGCTCCTACGAGCAGTACTTC,CSVYLRSSYEQYF
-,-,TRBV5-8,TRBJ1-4,TGTGCCAGCAGCCCTACAACTAATGAAAAACTGTTTTTT,CASSPTTNEKLFF
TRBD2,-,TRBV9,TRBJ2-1,TGTGCCAGCGAGGAAGCGGGAGCAGGAAATGAGCAGTTCTTC,CASEEAGAGNEQFF
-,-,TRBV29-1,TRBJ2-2,TGCAGCGTTGCCGGTGGCTCCGGGGAGCTGTTTTTT,CSVAGGSGELFF
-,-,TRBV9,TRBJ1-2,TGTGCCAGCAGCGTAGTGACGGGGAACTATGGCTACACCTTC,CASSVVTGNYGYTF
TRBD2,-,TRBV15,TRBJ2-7,TGTGCCACCAGCGGTCCGGGACTAGCGAATTACGAGCAGTACTTC,CATSGPGLANYEQYF
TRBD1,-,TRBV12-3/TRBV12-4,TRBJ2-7,TGTGCCAGCAGTCCCGGACAGGGAGGCGACGAGCAGTACTTC,CASSPGQGGDEQYF
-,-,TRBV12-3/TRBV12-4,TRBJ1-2,TGTGCCAGCAGTCCGGGGCCGGGGGACTATGGCTACACCTTC,CASSPGPGDYGYTF
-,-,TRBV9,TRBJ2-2,TGTGCCAGCAGCGCGGAGGACGGGGAGCTGTTTTTT,CASSAEDGELFF
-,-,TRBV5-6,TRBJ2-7,TGTGCCAGCAGCTTCCGAGGCGGGCAGTACTTC,CASSFRGGQYF
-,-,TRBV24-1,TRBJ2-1,TGTGCCACCGGACGGATTTCTGATGAGCAGTTCTTC,CATGRISDEQFF
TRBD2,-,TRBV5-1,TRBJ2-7,TGCGCCAGCAGCCTGGAAGGCCTAGCGGATGCCTACGAGCAGTACTTC,CASSLEGLADAYEQYF
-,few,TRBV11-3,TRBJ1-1,TGTGCCAGCAGCTCGGGCACTGAAGCTTTCTTT,CASSSGTEAFF
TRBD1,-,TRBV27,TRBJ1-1,TGTGCCAGCAGGCAAGGGGGCATGGTAGCTTTCTTT,CASRQGGMVAFF